The 14 T cell receptor beta chains given below trace back to one sample, sequenced in a study of T cells expressing NK-cell markers. TCRdb reprocessed the 5' RACE reads, keeping one entry per CDR3 protein, no DNA. The ten most abundant clones cover approximately 4% of a sample with 500,000 to 600,000 distinct CDR3 sequences. Sequenced: blood T cells: a sorted CD56 or NKG2C T cell subset, CD4+ or CD8+ T cells, or bulk PBMC T cells (not recorded which). The origin of the receptors is a man aged 18-30 years in good health.

This chain joins TRBV7-7 and TRBJ2-5; TCRdb returns TRBD1, unconfirmable since there is no DNA. Germline CDR1 reads SSHAT; CDR2 reads FNYEAQ (reference sequence). The CDR3 is 15 amino acids. This chain's CDR3 is CASSSTGVDQETQYF.

This rearrangement joins TRBV7-2 to TRBJ1-5; the D call of TRBD1 rests on TCRdb alone, since no DNA is present to check it. The CDR3 has 14 amino acids. The germline CDR1 and CDR2 sequences are SGHTA and FQGNSA. The CDR3 loop reads CASSSTTGNQPQHF.

J is TRBJ1-2 and V is TRBV4-1. CDR3 length: 14 amino acids. Germline values: CDR1 MGHRA, CDR2 YSYEKL. CDR3 sequence: CASSQDRGRFGYTF.

This chain joins TRBV7-2 and TRBJ2-7. This CDR3 is built from 12 residues. In germline, CDR1 is SGHTA, CDR2 FQGNSA. CDR3 sequence: CASSPVLGKQYF.

The rearrangement uses TRBV28 and TRBJ2-7; TCRdb lists TRBD1, though no DNA is available to test this call. This CDR3 is 15 amino acids long. Germline assignment: CDR1 MDHEN and CDR2 SYDVKM. The CDR3 protein is CASSSQGNPSYEQYF.

The chain recombines TRBV5-1 with TRBJ2-1. This CDR3 has 15 residues. Germline V gives CDR1 SGHRS, CDR2 YFSETQ. CDR3 amino acids: CASRQSGTAYNEQFF.

V and J are TRBV6-2 or TRBV6-3 and TRBJ2-1; TCRdb picks TRBD1, but there is no DNA to check that call. The germline gives CDR1 MNHEY, CDR2 SVGEGT. The CDR3 is made up of 17 amino acids. The CDR3 sequence is CASSYSMPGQGYNEQFF.

The chain employs TRBV28 and TRBJ1-2; TCRdb designates TRBD1, a call that cannot be tested without DNA. CDR1 is MDHEN and CDR2 is SYDVKM in the germline V gene. CDR3 length: 12 amino acids. The CDR3 protein is CASTSRLDGYTF.

J is TRBJ1-5 and V is TRBV4-2; TCRdb picks TRBD1, but there is no DNA to check that call. The CDR3 sequence is 15 residues long. Looked up from germline, CDR1 is LGHNA and CDR2 is YNFKEQ. The CDR3 here is CASSQDGQGRQPQHF.

CDR3 in amino acids: CATLSMGRQFF. The J gene is TRBJ2-1, the V gene TRBV24-1. CDR1 and CDR2 from the germline V gene are KGHDR and SFDVKD. The CDR3 extends over 11 amino acids.

V is TRBV7-9 and J is TRBJ2-6; as DNA is missing, the TRBD1 call by TCRdb cannot be tested. The CDR3 has 17 residues. CDR1 and CDR2 from the germline V gene are SEHNR and FQNEAQ (reference sequence). The CDR3 protein is CASSSRLEGGGANVLTF.

This rearrangement joins TRBV10-1 to TRBJ2-3; the D call from TCRdb, TRBD1, cannot be confirmed without DNA. Germline V gives CDR1 WNHNN, CDR2 SYGVQD (reference sequence). The CDR3 spans 14 residues. The CDR3 loop is CASSDTGSGDTQYF.

This chain uses TRBV24-1 with TRBJ2-2; TCRdb's assignment of TRBD1 cannot be checked, as there is no DNA. The V gene's germline CDR1 is KGHDR and CDR2 SFDVKD. The CDR3 has 19 residues. This CDR3 is CATSDYSEGDLPNTGELFF.

The chain links TRBV10-3 to TRBJ2-2; checking the TCRdb D call of TRBD1 is not possible without DNA. This CDR3 is built from 16 residues. Germline V gene lookup returns CDR1 ENHRY and CDR2 SYGVKD. CDR3 protein: CAISDRTGENTGELFF.